Listed below are T cell receptor beta chains from one sample, sequenced in a study of T cell changes during pregnancy in multiple sclerosis. This table comes from immunoSEQ multiplex PCR, and its TCRdb copy is limited to in-frame clones, with some not included. Altogether roughly 100,000 clones are present, roughly 93% being singletons, with the ten largest covering 0.8% to 1%. The sequenced sample was peripheral blood, obtained after pregnancy. These receptors were obtained from a female donor with multiple sclerosis, enrolled in a pregnancy study. Both conserved end residues are part of each CDR3. Fields, in order: V gene, J gene, D gene, clone size, CDR3 length, CDR3 DNA, CDR3 protein. The D gene is left open where the match is weak. Rows may omit the clone size; those that give it use once, few, many or a size class.

TRBV27	TRBJ2-1	TRBD2	.	16	TGTGCCAGCAGTTTATACAGTGGGGGAGGGCCCCATGAGCAGTTCTTC	CASSLYSGGGPHEQFF
TRBV9	TRBJ1-6	.	.	15	TGTGCCAGCAGCACAGATTCGGGACTCAATTCACCCCTCCACTTT	CASSTDSGLNSPLHF
TRBV29-1	TRBJ2-1	TRBD2	.	15	TGCAGCGTTTGGACTAGCGGGGGGTTGAGGAATGAGCAGTTCTTC	CSVWTSGGLRNEQFF
TRBV4-1	TRBJ2-5	.	.	16	TGCGCCAGCAGCCAAGATTTGGGCACAAGGCAAGAGACCCAGTACTTC	CASSQDLGTRQETQYF
TRBV5-5	TRBJ1-1	.	once	15	TGTGCCAGCAGCTTATTGACAGGTCTGAACACTGAAGCTTTCTTT	CASSLLTGLNTEAFF
TRBV7-8	TRBJ1-1	.	.	17	TGTGCCAGCAGCCGCCCCGGGACAATTGGGGCGAACACTGAAGCTTTCTTT	CASSRPGTIGANTEAFF
TRBV6-5	TRBJ2-5	TRBD1	.	13	TGTGCCAGCAGTAAGACAGGGACCGGGACCCAGTACTTC	CASSKTGTGTQYF
TRBV5-1	TRBJ1-2	.	.	17	TGCGCCAGCAGCCGAGAAACATCCAGGGGAGCTAACTATGGCTACACCTTC	CASSRETSRGANYGYTF
TRBV10-1	TRBJ2-2	TRBD2	.	16	TGCGCCAGCAGTTCAGGGACTAGGAGGAACACCGGGGAGCTGTTTTTT	CASSSGTRRNTGELFF
TRBV5-4	TRBJ1-2	.	.	16	TGTGCCAGCAGCTTGAATGGCGAGGGAATCCCCTATGGCTACACCTTC	CASSLNGEGIPYGYTF
TRBV6-1	TRBJ2-2	.	.	15	TGTGCCAGCAGTGACGGTGCGGGGAACACCGGGGAGCTGTTTTTT	CASSDGAGNTGELFF
TRBV6-4	TRBJ2-1	TRBD2	.	15	TGTGCCAGCAGTGACTCTAGCGGGAGCTACAATGAGCAGTTCTTC	CASSDSSGSYNEQFF
TRBV7-3	TRBJ2-4	.	.	15	TGTGCCAGCAGCTTCCCCGACAGAAGGACAAACATTCAGTACTTC	CASSFPDRRTNIQYF
TRBV9	TRBJ2-1	TRBD2	.	17	TGTGCCAGCAGCGTAGTTGGTCTAGCGGGGTCCTACAATGAGCAGTTCTTC	CASSVVGLAGSYNEQFF
TRBV5-1	TRBJ1-2	.	.	13	TGCGCCAGCAGCTCTGGACGGGCGGGAGGCTACACCTTC	CASSSGRAGGYTF